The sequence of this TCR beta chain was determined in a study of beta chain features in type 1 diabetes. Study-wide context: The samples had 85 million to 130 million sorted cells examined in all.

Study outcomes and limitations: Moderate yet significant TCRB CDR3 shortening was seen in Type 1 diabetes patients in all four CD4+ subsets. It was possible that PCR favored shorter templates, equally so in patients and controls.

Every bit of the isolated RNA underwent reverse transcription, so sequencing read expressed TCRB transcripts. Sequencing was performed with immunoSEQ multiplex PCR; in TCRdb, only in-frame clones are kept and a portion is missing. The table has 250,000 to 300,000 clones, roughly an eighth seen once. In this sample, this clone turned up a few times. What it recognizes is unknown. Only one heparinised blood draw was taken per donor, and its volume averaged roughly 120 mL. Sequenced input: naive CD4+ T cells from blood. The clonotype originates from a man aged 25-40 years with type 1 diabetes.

CDR3 sequence reads: CASSKTLHRVANTGELFF. The CDR3 nucleotides read TGTGCCAGCAGCAAAACCCTCCACCGAGTGGCGAACACCGGGGAGCTGTTTTTT. The J gene is TRBJ2-2, the V gene TRBV21-1; the table assigns TRBD2, which was not confirmed against the DNA. TRBV21-1 is a pseudogene locus. CDR3 size: 18 residues.